Following are 24 T cell receptor beta chains from one sample sequenced in a study of T-cell reconstitution after alpha-beta-depleted transplantation in children. Preparation of the TCRbeta library was carried out with unique molecular identifiers. TCRdb re-analysed the PCR reads in MiXCR, keeping a single row per CDR3 protein. The sample has hundreds of thousands of distinct CDR3 sequences, approximately 17% seen once; the top ten hold roughly two fifths. The starting material was PBMCs, mostly from graft donor cells, obtained 360 days after TCRalphabeta/CD19-depleted stem cell transplant. The receptors derive from a male patient aged 2 to 10 who had a stem cell transplant for acute lymphoblastic leukemia, so the T cells may come from the graft donor.

In its sample, this clonotype was seen many times. The rearrangement links TRBV5-5 to TRBJ2-3, with D maybe TRBD2 (7 bases). Germline V gene lookup returns CDR1 SGHKS and CDR2 YYEKEE (reference sequence). V was clipped by 1 base and J by 1 base, with 13 bases between them. This CDR3 is 16 amino acids long. CDR3 in amino acids: CASSLRGAPRTDTQYF. The CDR3 nucleotides are TGTGCCAGCAGCTTGCGGGGGGCCCCCCGCACAGATACGCAGTATTTT.

This clonotype was observed a few times. A single base separates this from a much larger clone, so it may be a read error. The rearrangement links TRBV7-2 to TRBJ2-3; the match to TRBD2 covers 8 bases. The CDR3 is 16 amino acids. Germline V gene data show CDR1 as SGHTA and CDR2 as FQGNSA. Written as DNA, the CDR3 is TGTGACAGCAGCTTAGCGGTGCGGGGGGCCTCCCATACGCAGTATTTT. This translates into CDSSLAVRGASHTQYF.

This clonotype was seen repeatedly, ten times or more. The chain has TRBV2 and TRBJ2-2; D is unclear. The CDR3 sequence is 15 residues long. The V end was cut by 7 bases, the J end by 1 base, with 13 bases between. Germline V gives CDR1 SNHLY, CDR2 FYNNEI. CDR3 sequence reads: CASNEVPGNTGELFF. CDR3 nucleotides: TGTGCCAGCAACGAAGTCCCGGGGAACACCGGGGAGCTGTTTTTT.

This clonotype was detected only a few times. V usage is TRBV7-9 and J usage is TRBJ1-2, with D uncertain. Trimming cost V 0 bases and J 6 bases, with 20 bases left between them. The CDR3 is made up of 17 amino acids. In germline, CDR1 is SEHNR, CDR2 FQNEAQ (reference sequence). CDR3 loop: CASSLATFGSGVDGYTF. In DNA, the CDR3 is TGTGCCAGCAGCTTAGCCACCTTCGGATCCGGAGTCGATGGCTACACCTTC.

This clonotype appeared a few times. The chain uses TRBV5-1 and TRBJ2-1; TRBD1 matches at 7 bases. V trimming: 0 bases; J trimming: 8 bases; junction bases outside the gene matches: 8. The CDR3 is 15 amino acids. Germline CDR1 reads SGHRS; CDR2 reads YFSETQ. CDR3 loop: CASSLGLWTGDEQFF. DNA for the CDR3: TGCGCCAGCAGCTTGGGGCTCTGGACAGGCGATGAGCAGTTCTTC. Complete variable domain (other parts from reference TRBV5-1 and TRBJ2-1): KAGVTQTPRYLIKTRGQQVTLSCSPISGHRSVSWYQQTPGQGLQFLFEYFSETQRNKGNFPGRFSGRQFSNSRSEMNVSTLELGDSALYLCASSLGLWTGDEQFFGPGTRLTVL.

V gene TRBV7-2 combines with J gene TRBJ2-3; TRBD2 is a possible D gene (6 bases). Germline V lookup: CDR1 SGHTA, CDR2 FQGNSA. This CDR3 has 15 residues. V was trimmed by 5 bases and J by 3 bases, leaving 15 bases between them. In DNA form, the CDR3 reads TGTGCCAGCAGCCATGGAGGGGTTGGAACAGATACGCAGTATTTT. Encoded protein: CASSHGGVGTDTQYF.

This rearrangement joins TRBV4-1 to TRBJ1-1; the D gene is possibly TRBD1 (6 bases). CDR3 size: 16 residues. Trimming removed 0 bases at V and 5 bases at J, with 16 bases between. Germline V gives CDR1 MGHRA, CDR2 YSYEKL. For the CDR3, the DNA is TGCGCCAGCAGCCAAGAATCTCGCAGGGGAGTAACTGAAGCTTTCTTT. This translates into CASSQESRRGVTEAFF.

This clonotype has just a few counts. The V and J genes are TRBV7-6 and TRBJ2-3, with 9 bases matching TRBD1. Losses at the gene ends were 5 bases for V and 2 bases for J; bases not matched to a gene: 8. Germline-derived CDR1 and CDR2 are SGHVS and FNYEAQ. This CDR3 comprises 16 residues. Written as DNA, the CDR3 is TGTGCCAGCAGCCCCAGGACAGGGGCGCACACAGATACGCAGTATTTT. It is translated as CASSPRTGAHTDTQYF.

The rearrangement joins TRBV24-1 to TRBJ2-5; D is possibly TRBD1 (6 bases). The germline V and J ends were trimmed by 3 bases and 4 bases, with 8 bases remaining between them. The germline gives CDR1 KGHDR, CDR2 SFDVKD. This CDR3 spans 13 amino acids. CDR3 in amino acids: CATSDRGGETQYF. The CDR3 region has the DNA TGTGCCACCAGTGATCGAGGGGGAGAGACCCAGTACTTC.

The chain links TRBV27 to TRBJ1-1, with 11 bases lining up with TRBD1. The CDR3 loop spans 16 amino acids. Germline CDR1 is MNHEY and CDR2 is SMNVEV (reference sequence). With 6 bases clipped from V and 4 bases from J, the junction kept 10 bases outside the gene matches. This CDR3 is CASSPGQGARGTEAFF. CDR3 bases: TGTGCCAGCAGCCCCGGACAGGGGGCGCGGGGCACTGAAGCTTTCTTT.

This clonotype was seen more than once but under ten times. The V and J genes are TRBV20-1 and TRBJ2-5; 7 nucleotides agree with TRBD2. CDR1 is DFQATT, CDR2 SNEGSKA, per germline (reference sequence). This CDR3 has 13 amino acids. The J segment lost 5 bases and the V segment lost 5 bases, leaving 8 bases of the junction unmatched. The CDR3 DNA reads as TGCAGTGCTCCCCTGGGAGGGATCGAGACCCAGTACTTC. Translation: CSAPLGGIETQYF.

The chain has TRBV11-2 and TRBJ1-1; D uncertain. Germline V gene lookup returns CDR1 SGHAT and CDR2 FQNNGV. CDR3 length: 12 residues. Trimming left V 0 bases short and J 10 bases short, with 9 bases between. The CDR3 here is CASSLESLGAFF. The CDR3 DNA sequence: TGTGCCAGCAGCTTAGAATCACTCGGAGCTTTCTTT.

J is TRBJ2-3 and V is TRBV27; D not certain. The CDR3 spans 10 residues. Per germline, CDR1 MNHEY and CDR2 SMNVEV (reference sequence). The V and J ends lost 6 bases and 5 bases respectively, with 3 bases between them. In nucleotides, the CDR3 is TGTGCCAGCAGCGGAGATACGCAGTATTTT. This codes for CASSGDTQYF.

The V and J genes are TRBV5-4 and TRBJ2-3; 11 bases align to TRBD1. CDR1 and CDR2 from the germline V gene are SGHNT and YYREEE (reference sequence). V lost 4 bases to trimming and J lost 2 bases; unmatched junction nucleotides: 6. The CDR3 runs to 16 residues. The CDR3 nucleotides read TGTGCCAGCAGCAGAGGGGACAGGGGGGTCACAGATACGCAGTATTTT. This translates into CASSRGDRGVTDTQYF.

The rearrangement joins TRBV30 to TRBJ1-2; weak D call: TRBD1 (6 bases). CDR3 length: 14 amino acids. Germline V lookup: CDR1 GTSNPN, CDR2 SVGIG (reference sequence). The CDR3 here is CASAAGADSDGYTF. The CDR3 DNA follows: TGTGCTTCCGCGGCGGGGGCAGACTCGGATGGCTACACCTTC.

This clonotype turned up a few times. The J gene is TRBJ2-3, the V gene TRBV6-1; D is undetermined. The germline CDR1 and CDR2 sequences are MNHNS and SASEGT. This CDR3 has 14 residues. With 7 bases removed from V and 2 bases from J, the gap between germline ends came to 13 bases. The CDR3 region has the DNA TGTGCCAGCAAGCCGACACGACTCACAGATACGCAGTATTTT. Amino acid sequence: CASKPTRLTDTQYF.

As concerns this clonotype: One end of the junction does not line up with germline, which may come from a read error. This chain uses TRBV6-5 with TRBJ1-1; D unresolved. The CDR3 runs 13 residues. Germline values: CDR1 MNHEY, CDR2 SVGAGI. CDR3 loop: CASSYSRSTEAFF. CDR3 coding DNA: TGTGCCAGCAGCTACTCCAGGAGCACTGAAGCTTTCTTT.

CDR3 sequence: CSAPGVRVDTQYF. Written as DNA, the CDR3 is TGCAGTGCTCCGGGAGTCCGGGTAGATACGCAGTATTTT. V and J are TRBV20-1 and TRBJ2-3; D might be TRBD2 (6 bases). Germline assignment: CDR1 DFQATT and CDR2 SNEGSKA (reference sequence). The CDR3 sequence is 13 residues long. Trimming shortened V by 5 bases and J by 5 bases, and 14 bases separated the two germline ends.

This clonotype was observed a few times. V and J are TRBV11-2 and TRBJ2-7; possibly TRBD2 for D (7 bases). V was pared by 4 bases and J by 5 bases, with 24 bases between. CDR3 length: 17 amino acids. Germline V gives CDR1 SGHAT, CDR2 FQNNGV. The DNA of the CDR3 is TGTGCCAGCAGCTCTCCCGGGGGGCAGGTGCACGGACACGAGCAGTACTTC. This encodes CASSSPGGQVHGHEQYF.

This clonotype was observed a few times. The chain links TRBV7-9 to TRBJ2-3; tentative D call: TRBD1 (6 bases). Trimming took off 4 bases at V and 9 bases at J, with 17 bases between the two ends. The germline gives CDR1 SEHNR, CDR2 FQNEAQ (reference sequence). This CDR3 spans 14 amino acids. The CDR3 reads CASSSRTATWTQYF. The CDR3 coding sequence is TGTGCCAGCAGCTCCCGGACAGCTACTTGGACGCAGTATTTT.

This clonotype came up a few times. The genes are TRBV7-7 and TRBJ2-5; the match to TRBD1 covers 9 bases. This CDR3 spans 14 amino acids. J lost 5 bases, V lost 3 bases, and 4 bases had no gene match. In germline, CDR1 is SSHAT, CDR2 FNYEAQ (reference sequence). This chain's CDR3 is CASSFGTGRETQYF. The CDR3 coding sequence is TGTGCCAGCAGCTTCGGGACAGGGAGGGAGACCCAGTACTTC.

This clonotype was seen many times. V and J are TRBV5-6 and TRBJ2-5, with D unclear. The V gene lost 4 bases and the J gene lost 4 bases, with 11 bases spanning the gap. The germline V gene has CDR1 SGHDT and CDR2 YYEEEE. CDR3 length: 13 residues. CDR3 protein: CASSPPSGETQYF. In DNA form, the CDR3 reads TGTGCCAGCAGCCCCCCCTCCGGAGAGACCCAGTACTTC.

V and J are TRBV4-2 and TRBJ2-1; 11 nucleotides line up with TRBD2. Germline V gene lookup returns CDR1 LGHNA and CDR2 YNFKEQ. The V segment lost 4 bases and the J segment 2 bases; nucleotides outside the gene matches: 22. This CDR3 contains 22 residues. DNA of the CDR3: TGTGCCAGCAGCCCTCTAAAATATAGTCCTAGCGGGGGGTACCGAACCTACAATGAGCAGTTCTTC. This encodes CASSPLKYSPSGGYRTYNEQFF.

The V and J genes are TRBV5-1 and TRBJ2-5; D is unclear. V was pared by 0 bases and J by 0 bases, with 6 bases between. The CDR3 runs 14 residues. From germline, CDR1 is SGHRS and CDR2 YFSETQ. In DNA, the CDR3 is TGCGCCAGCAGCTTGGAATACCACCAAGAGACCCAGTACTTC. Translating it yields CASSLEYHQETQYF.